This T cell receptor (beta chain) was documented in a study of T cells in Graves' hyperthyroidism and ophthalmopathy. Exclusion followed for patients with uncontrolled infection, other autoimmune disease, pregnancy or lactation. Study conclusions and caveats: Ophthalmopathy prediction by the model preceded onset by a median about 6 months. Most thyroid-expanded clonotypes above 0.001 were also found in blood.

Concerning this clonotype itself: Antigen unknown.

The CDR3 is made up of 21 amino acids. With 0 bases removed from V and 2 bases from J, the gap between germline ends came to 28 bases. Germline V gene data show CDR1 as SGHVS and CDR2 as FQNEAQ. TCR beta CDR3 sequences were amplified from RNA transcripts. A set of HTBI primers served as the primers for a first-round RT-PCR of the TCR CDR3. From the multiplex PCR reads, TCRdb called clonotypes with MiXCR, one entry per CDR3 protein. The sample has around 600,000 distinct CDR3 sequences, approximately 42% seen once. Input material: peripheral blood or thyroid tissue (not recorded which). The V gene is TRBV7-8, the J gene TRBJ2-5; weak D call: TRBD1 (7 bases). The sequence was obtained from an adult man with Graves' disease, either hyperthyroidism or ophthalmopathy (not recorded which). This chain's CDR3 is CASSLAKKGVWTGGEQETQYF. The CDR3 DNA reads as TGTGCCAGCAGCTTAGCGAAAAAGGGTGTGTGGACAGGCGGGGAACAAGAGACCCAGTACTTC. Filled out from reference TRBV7-8 and TRBJ2-5, the complete variable domain reads GAGVSQSPRYKVAKRGQDVALRCDPISGHVSLFWYQQALGQGPEFLTYFQNEAQLDKSGLPSDRFFAERPEGSVSTLKIQRTQQEDSAVYLCASSLAKKGVWTGGEQETQYFGPGTRLLVL.